A selection of T cell receptor beta chains follows, all from one sample in a study of cytomegalovirus exposure and HLA in healthy donors. Produced via immunoSEQ multiplex PCR; TCRdb's table is partial and in-frame only. The repertoire holds about 140,000 clones, with around two thirds as singletons. Specimen: PBMCs. The receptors here all came from a man aged 25 to 40 in good health and CMV-seropositive. The CDR3 runs from the conserved cysteine through the conserved F or W. Fields, in order: J gene, V gene, CDR3 protein.

TRBJ1-4,TRBV10-3,CAISESPWQGTTTNEKLFF
TRBJ2-3,TRBV11-3,CAAAEAGTDTQYF
TRBJ2-2,TRBV7-9,CASSLAGLAGVHTGELFF
TRBJ1-1,TRBV30,CAWSIQGGNTEAFF
TRBJ2-1,TRBV4-1,CASSLNPLPAGVREQFF
TRBJ2-3,TRBV28,CASGTDPDTQYF
TRBJ2-5,TRBV28,CASGQFRETQYF
TRBJ1-5,TRBV29-1,CSVGDGGNQPQHF
TRBJ2-5,TRBV5-6,CASSLASLAGVAQYF
TRBJ2-1,TRBV7-9,CASSPRGTSGIDEQFF
TRBJ2-5,TRBV9,CASSVDPAGVETQYF
TRBJ2-1,TRBV28,CASSPGLAGIINEQFF
TRBJ2-1,TRBV11-2,CASSLAGLYNEQFF
TRBJ2-5,TRBV4-2,CASSQDLKGKGETQYF
TRBJ1-2,TRBV10-3,CAISEMPDYGYTF
TRBJ2-7,TRBV19,CASSIASVVNAAREQYF
TRBJ2-5,TRBV13,CASSPTGTGGPVGTQYF
TRBJ1-1,TRBV10-3,CAISELAVNTEAFF
TRBJ2-1,TRBV7-6,CASSRGGSYNEQFF
TRBJ1-2,TRBV5-1,CASRLTGNYGYTF
TRBJ2-2,TRBV4-2,CASSQERQVITGELFF
TRBJ1-1,TRBV28,CASSPGQPNTEAFF
TRBJ2-7,TRBV11-2,CASSRQGASQINEQYF
TRBJ1-1,TRBV19,CASIKGQGLLGTEAFF
TRBJ2-1,TRBV6-5,CASSRGLAVDNEQFF
TRBJ2-7,TRBV6-6,CASTSFFRDNEQYF
TRBJ1-2,TRBV2,CASSVDRGVSYGYTF